The clone carrying this TCR beta chain occurred many times. What it recognizes is unknown. Trimming cost V 5 bases and J 1 base, with 8 bases left between them. The CDR3 loop spans 13 amino acids. Germline CDR1 reads SGHDN; CDR2 reads FVKESK. This sample was taken from a study of beta chain features in type 1 diabetes. Whole-study findings and limits: There was a moderate but significant shortening of TCRB CDR3s in all four CD4+ subsets of Type 1 diabetes patients. A PCR bias possibly favoring shorter templates would apply equally to patients and controls.

TCRB transcripts that were expressed got sequenced, as all of the isolated RNA had been reverse transcribed. Repertoires were generated with immunoSEQ multiplex PCR, while TCRdb's copy carries only in-frame clones and drops some. The profile covers fewer than 250,000 clones, with 14% appearing a single time and around 0.025% taken by the ten largest. Sorting of CD4+ naive, central memory, regulatory and stem cell-like memory cells was performed via CD45RO/CCR7/CD25/CD127/CD95/CD27. J is TRBJ1-1 and V is TRBV14; D not resolved. The source is a woman aged 40-49 years in good health. Sequencing was done on a sample of naive CD4+ T cells from blood. The CDR3 sequence: CASSVTWNTEAFF. For the CDR3, the DNA is TGTGCCAGCAGCGTAACTTGGAACACTGAAGCTTTCTTT.